Listed below are T cell receptor beta chains from one sample, sequenced in a study of cytotoxic CD8 clonotypes in ibrutinib-treated CLL. Sequenced by immunoSEQ multiplex PCR; TCRdb stores in-frame clones only, minus some. There are nearly 100,000 clones in the sample; 70% to 80% occur only once, and 32% lies in the top ten. Specimen: PBMCs, collected after 12 months of ibrutinib treatment. The receptors come from a human donor with chronic lymphocytic leukemia. The CDR3 runs from the conserved cysteine through the conserved F or W. Each record gives: V gene, clone size, D gene, J gene, CDR3 protein, CDR3 DNA. The D gene is left open where the match is weak. Clone sizes are given selectively: once, few, many, or a class where the clone is expanded.

TRBV7-2	NA	NA	TRBJ2-7	CASSPLFHEQYF	TGTGCCAGCAGCCCTCTGTTCCACGAGCAGTACTTC
TRBV5-1	few	NA	TRBJ2-2	CASSLTLSGTGELFF	TGCGCCAGCAGCTTGACACTTTCTGGGACCGGGGAGCTGTTTTTT
TRBV4-1	NA	NA	TRBJ1-3	CASSQVGLFGNTIYF	TGCGCCAGCAGCCAAGTAGGGCTGTTTGGAAACACCATATATTTT
TRBV18	NA	TRBD1	TRBJ2-4	CASSPTAAGTGADIQYF	TGTGCCAGCTCACCGACCGCCGCCGGGACAGGGGCGGACATTCAGTACTTC
TRBV11-3	NA	NA	TRBJ2-7	CASSKNNYEQYF	TGTGCCAGCAGCAAAAACAACTACGAGCAGTACTTC
TRBV6-1	NA	NA	TRBJ2-7	CASNLAFGYEQYF	TGTGCCAGCAACCTCGCCTTCGGGTACGAGCAGTACTTC
TRBV18	NA	TRBD1	TRBJ2-5	CASTEGQGSQETQYF	TGTGCCAGCACCGAGGGACAGGGTTCCCAAGAGACCCAGTACTTC
TRBV7-7	few	NA	TRBJ1-4	CASSLAWGSGEKLFF	TGTGCCAGCAGCTTAGCCTGGGGGTCGGGCGAAAAACTGTTTTTT
TRBV11-3	NA	NA	TRBJ2-5	CASSLDRQTQYF	TGTGCCAGCAGCTTAGATCGACAGACCCAGTACTTC
TRBV2	once	TRBD1	TRBJ1-2	CASTQTGGGYTF	TGTGCCAGCACCCAAACAGGGGGTGGCTACACCTTC
TRBV5-5	NA	NA	TRBJ1-5	CASSLSGGNQPQHF	TGTGCCAGCAGCTTATCAGGGGGCAATCAGCCCCAGCATTTT
TRBV6-1	once	TRBD2	TRBJ2-1	CASSRAGGYNEQFF	TGTGCCAGCAGTCGAGCGGGGGGGTACAATGAGCAGTTCTTC
TRBV28	NA	NA	TRBJ2-4	CASSFGAENIQYF	TGTGCCAGCAGTTTCGGGGCGGAGAACATTCAGTACTTC
TRBV9	once	NA	TRBJ1-1	CASKGNTEAFF	TGTGCCAGCAAGGGAAACACTGAAGCTTTCTTT
TRBV13	NA	NA	TRBJ2-3	CASKPRGAFTDTQYF	TGTGCCAGCAAACCTCGGGGGGCCTTCACAGATACGCAGTATTTT
TRBV7-3	NA	NA	TRBJ1-1	CASSSQENTEAFF	TGTGCCAGCAGCTCCCAGGAGAACACTGAAGCTTTCTTT
TRBV5-1	many	NA	TRBJ1-5	CASSLDGGSNQPQHF	TGCGCCAGCAGCTTGGACGGAGGTAGCAATCAGCCCCAGCATTTT
TRBV5-4	NA	NA	TRBJ1-1	CASSLVSGPGNTEAFF	TGTGCCAGCAGCTTGGTATCGGGACCGGGAAACACTGAAGCTTTCTTT
TRBV7-2	NA	NA	TRBJ1-2	CASSSGVRGYTF	TGTGCCAGCAGCTCAGGGGTTCGTGGCTACACCTTC
TRBV10-1	NA	TRBD1	TRBJ2-5	CASSESWTGETQYF	TGCGCCAGCAGTGAGTCGTGGACAGGTGAGACCCAGTACTTC
TRBV6-1	NA	NA	TRBJ1-6	CASSEGWGASSPLHF	TGTGCCAGCAGTGAAGGGTGGGGGGCGTCTTCACCCCTCCACTTT
TRBV5-1	NA	NA	TRBJ1-4	CASSLGGVTNEKLFF	TGCGCCAGCAGCTTGGGCGGGGTTACTAATGAAAAACTGTTTTTT
TRBV30	NA	NA	TRBJ1-1	CAWSRPMNTEAFF	TGTGCCTGGAGTAGACCTATGAACACTGAAGCTTTCTTT
TRBV6-5	NA	TRBD1	TRBJ2-1	CASTYSGQGQQFF	TGTGCCAGCACATACTCCGGACAGGGCCAGCAGTTCTTC
TRBV18	NA	NA	TRBJ1-3	CASSPGVSSGNTIYF	TGTGCCAGCTCCCCTGGGGTTTCTTCTGGAAACACCATATATTTT
TRBV5-1	NA	TRBD1	TRBJ2-5	CASSFRDRGSETQYF	TGCGCCAGCAGTTTCCGAGACAGGGGTAGCGAGACCCAGTACTTC
TRBV7-2	once	NA	TRBJ1-1	CASSYPLGGKGNTEAFF	TGTGCCAGCAGCTACCCGTTAGGGGGAAAGGGGAACACTGAAGCTTTCTTT
TRBV15	once	TRBD1	TRBJ2-5	CATSREGTGAGETQYF	TGTGCCACCAGCAGAGAGGGGACAGGGGCGGGTGAGACCCAGTACTTC
TRBV11-2	NA	NA	TRBJ2-7	CASSARDEQYF	TGTGCCAGCAGCGCCAGGGACGAGCAGTACTTC
TRBV4-3	NA	TRBD1	TRBJ2-4	CASSQDGGQGRNIQYF	TGCGCCAGCAGCCAAGATGGAGGACAGGGCCGAAACATTCAGTACTTC
TRBV11-3	once	NA	TRBJ2-2	CASSSRGAGELFF	TGTGCCAGCAGTTCCAGGGGGGCCGGGGAGCTGTTTTTT
TRBV12-5	once	NA	TRBJ2-7	CASGPPGTSKGQYF	TGTGCTAGTGGTCCCCCGGGCACCTCAAAAGGGCAGTACTTC
TRBV4-2	NA	TRBD2	TRBJ2-3	CASSQSSSGGARVTDTQYF	TGTGCCAGCAGCCAATCTTCTAGCGGGGGGGCCAGAGTGACAGATACGCAGTATTTT
TRBV5-6	NA	NA	TRBJ1-2	CASSQSYYGYTF	TGTGCCAGCAGCCAATCTTACTATGGCTACACCTTC
TRBV10-1	NA	NA	TRBJ1-1	CASSDTGDGNTEAFF	TGCGCCAGCAGTGATACGGGGGACGGGAACACTGAAGCTTTCTTT
TRBV6-4	NA	NA	TRBJ2-1	CASSLLEGVEQFF	TGTGCCAGCAGCCTACTAGAGGGGGTAGAGCAGTTCTTC
TRBV10-3	NA	TRBD1	TRBJ2-3	CAARDRSTDTQYF	TGTGCCGCCCGGGACAGGTCCACAGATACGCAGTATTTT
TRBV4-3	NA	NA	TRBJ1-2	CASSQTYGGGYTF	TGCGCCAGCAGCCAGACGTACGGTGGTGGCTACACCTTC
TRBV5-1	NA	TRBD2	TRBJ2-5	CASSYLGGGAPRPFQETQYF	TGCGCCAGCAGCTATCTCGGCGGGGGGGCGCCCCGACCTTTCCAAGAGACCCAGTACTTC
TRBV29-1	NA	TRBD1	TRBJ1-1	CSVEKTRRTGNTEAFF	TGCAGCGTTGAAAAAACAAGGAGGACAGGAAACACTGAAGCTTTCTTT
TRBV4-1	few	NA	TRBJ1-1	CASSQGRGSEAFF	TGCGCCAGCAGCCAAGGCAGGGGCTCTGAAGCTTTCTTT
TRBV11-3	few	TRBD2	TRBJ2-7	CASSFGTSGGAGEQYF	TGTGCCAGCAGCTTCGGGACTAGCGGGGGGGCCGGCGAGCAGTACTTC
TRBV19	few	NA	TRBJ1-5	CASSINQPQHF	TGTGCCAGTAGTATAAATCAGCCCCAGCATTTT
TRBV30	NA	NA	TRBJ1-3	CAWFSPRSSGNTIYF	TGTGCCTGGTTTTCCCCACGATCCTCTGGAAACACCATATATTTT
TRBV2	NA	NA	TRBJ1-1	CASTRDLSEAFF	TGTGCCAGCACCCGGGACCTGTCTGAAGCTTTCTTT
TRBV11-3	NA	NA	TRBJ1-6	CASSPALRDSPLHF	TGTGCCAGCAGCCCAGCGCTTAGGGATTCACCCCTCCACTTT